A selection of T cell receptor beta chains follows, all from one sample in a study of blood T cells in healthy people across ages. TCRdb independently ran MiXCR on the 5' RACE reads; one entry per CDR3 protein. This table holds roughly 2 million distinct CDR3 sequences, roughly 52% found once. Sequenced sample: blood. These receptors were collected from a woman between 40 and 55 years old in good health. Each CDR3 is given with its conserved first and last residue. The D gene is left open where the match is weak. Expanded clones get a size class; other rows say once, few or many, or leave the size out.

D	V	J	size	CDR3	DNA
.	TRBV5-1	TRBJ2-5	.	CASSLQDPRGTQYF	TGCGCCAGCAGCTTGCAGGATCCTCGAGGGACCCAGTACTTC
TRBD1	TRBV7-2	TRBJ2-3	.	CAGDRGGTDTQYF	TGTGCCGGCGACAGGGGGGGCACAGATACGCAGTATTTT
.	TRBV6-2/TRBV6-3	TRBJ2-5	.	CASSQIRTQYF	TGTGCCAGCAGTCAAATTAGGACCCAGTACTTC
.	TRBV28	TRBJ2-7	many	CASKVAGPTYEQYF	TGTGCCAGCAAGGTGGCAGGACCTACCTACGAGCAGTACTTC
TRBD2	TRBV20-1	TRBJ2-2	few	CSAVAGSTGELFF	TGCAGTGCGGTAGCGGGGTCGACCGGGGAGCTGTTTTTT
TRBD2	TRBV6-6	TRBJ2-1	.	CASSTTTSGVSYNEQFF	TGTGCCAGCAGTACCACGACTAGCGGGGTCTCCTACAATGAGCAGTTCTTC
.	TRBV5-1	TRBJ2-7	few	CASSSRQAPYEQYF	TGCGCCAGCAGCTCCAGACAGGCCCCCTACGAGCAGTACTTC
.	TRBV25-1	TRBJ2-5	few	CASSYYGGQAKQYF	TGTGCCAGCAGTTACTACGGAGGCCAGGCGAAGCAGTACTTC
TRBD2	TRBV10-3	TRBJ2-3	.	CAITERLAVRDTQYF	TGTGCCATCACCGAACGGCTAGCGGTCCGAGATACGCAGTATTTT
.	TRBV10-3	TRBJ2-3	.	CAISPDGTDTQYF	TGTGCCATCAGTCCGGACGGGACAGATACGCAGTATTTT
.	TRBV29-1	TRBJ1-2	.	CSVGLGDNYGYTF	TGCAGCGTTGGTTTGGGGGACAACTATGGCTACACCTTC
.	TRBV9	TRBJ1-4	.	CASSVGGQAEKLFF	TGTGCCAGCAGCGTAGGGGGTCAGGCTGAAAAACTGTTTTTT
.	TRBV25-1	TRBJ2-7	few	CASRVSGEEYF	TGTGCCAGCAGGGTATCAGGGGAGGAGTACTTC
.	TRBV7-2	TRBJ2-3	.	CASSLVAGAKDTQYF	TGTGCCAGCAGCTTGGTCGCGGGGGCAAAGGATACGCAGTATTTT
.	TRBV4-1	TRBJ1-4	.	CASSQAEQDGEKLFF	TGCGCCAGCAGCCAAGCGGAACAGGACGGCGAAAAACTGTTTTTT
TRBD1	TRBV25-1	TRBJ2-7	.	CASSDPPGTGQGDEQYF	TGTGCCAGCAGTGACCCTCCGGGTACGGGACAGGGGGACGAGCAGTACTTC
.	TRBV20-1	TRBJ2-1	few	CSARVRTYNEQFF	TGCAGTGCTAGAGTTAGGACTTACAATGAGCAGTTCTTC
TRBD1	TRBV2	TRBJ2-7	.	CASSADRSPNEQYF	TGTGCCAGCAGTGCGGACAGGTCGCCCAATGAGCAGTACTTC
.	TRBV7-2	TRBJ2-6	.	CASPLGGWGSGANVLTF	TGTGCCAGCCCACTAGGCGGTTGGGGGTCTGGGGCCAACGTCCTGACTTTC
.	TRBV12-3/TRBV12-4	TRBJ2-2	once	CASSFWAGELFF	TGTGCCAGCAGTTTTTGGGCCGGGGAGCTGTTTTTT
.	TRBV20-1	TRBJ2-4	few	CSARGGGSLAKNIQYF	TGCAGTGCGAGGGGTGGGGGCTCTCTAGCCAAAAACATTCAGTACTTC
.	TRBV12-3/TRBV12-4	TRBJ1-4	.	CASSLARDSKLFF	TGTGCCAGCAGTTTGGCACGAGATTCCAAACTGTTTTTT
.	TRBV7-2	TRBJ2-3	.	CASSYYGTRQYF	TGTGCCAGCAGCTACTACGGGACTCGTCAGTATTTT